This is a list of T cell receptor beta chains from one sample in a study of blood T cell repertoires in COVID-19. Clones were read by immunoSEQ multiplex PCR, and TCRdb kept only the in-frame ones, dropping some. This sample has about 480,000 clones; 70% to 90% occur once, and the top ten carry 1.5% to 2%. Sample: PBMCs or T cells enriched from blood (not recorded which). These receptors all come from a middle-aged woman who had recovered from COVID-19. CDR3s include the opening cysteine and the closing phenylalanine or tryptophan. Fields, in order: V gene, clone size, J gene, D gene, CDR3 protein, CDR3 DNA. A D gene is named only where the DNA matches it firmly. The size field is filled for only some rows; it gives once, few, many or a size class.

V gene: TRBV2
clone size: -
J gene: TRBJ2-3
D gene: TRBD1
CDR3 protein: CASSRDRSTDTQYF
CDR3 DNA: TGTGCCAGCAGTCGGGACAGGAGCACAGATACGCAGTATTTT

V gene: TRBV15
clone size: -
J gene: TRBJ1-3
D gene: -
CDR3 protein: CATSRDHTRAGGNTIYF
CDR3 DNA: TGTGCCACCAGCAGAGATCACACCAGGGCGGGAGGAAACACCATATATTTT

V gene: TRBV9
clone size: -
J gene: TRBJ2-7
D gene: -
CDR3 protein: CASSKGYRSYEQYF
CDR3 DNA: TGTGCCAGCAGTAAGGGGTACAGGTCCTACGAGCAGTACTTC

V gene: TRBV11-2
clone size: -
J gene: TRBJ2-7
D gene: -
CDR3 protein: CASSLPFRGPTRYEQYF
CDR3 DNA: TGTGCCAGCAGCTTACCGTTCAGGGGCCCAACCCGCTACGAGCAGTACTTC

V gene: TRBV14
clone size: -
J gene: TRBJ2-3
D gene: -
CDR3 protein: CASSQDQASRPSTDTQYF
CDR3 DNA: TGTGCCAGCAGCCAAGATCAGGCGTCCCGACCTAGCACAGATACGCAGTATTTT

V gene: TRBV27
clone size: -
J gene: TRBJ1-2
D gene: -
CDR3 protein: CASTTNYGYTF
CDR3 DNA: TGTGCCAGCACTACGAACTATGGCTACACCTTC

V gene: TRBV2
clone size: -
J gene: TRBJ2-5
D gene: TRBD1
CDR3 protein: CASSEQGAGETQYF
CDR3 DNA: TGTGCCAGCAGTGAACAGGGGGCGGGAGAGACCCAGTACTTC

V gene: TRBV21-1
clone size: once
J gene: TRBJ1-2
D gene: -
CDR3 protein: CASKDRVIQDGTLTNYGYTF
CDR3 DNA: TGTGCCAGCAAAGACAGGGTTATTCAGGATGGGACCCTGACTAACTATGGCTACACCTTC

V gene: TRBV19
clone size: -
J gene: TRBJ2-7
D gene: TRBD2
CDR3 protein: CASSTNSGMGEQYF
CDR3 DNA: TGTGCCAGTAGTACCAATAGCGGGATGGGCGAGCAGTACTTC

V gene: TRBV7-9
clone size: -
J gene: TRBJ2-5
D gene: TRBD2
CDR3 protein: CATSLIAGVETQYF
CDR3 DNA: TGTGCCACCTCACTTATAGCGGGAGTTGAGACCCAGTACTTC